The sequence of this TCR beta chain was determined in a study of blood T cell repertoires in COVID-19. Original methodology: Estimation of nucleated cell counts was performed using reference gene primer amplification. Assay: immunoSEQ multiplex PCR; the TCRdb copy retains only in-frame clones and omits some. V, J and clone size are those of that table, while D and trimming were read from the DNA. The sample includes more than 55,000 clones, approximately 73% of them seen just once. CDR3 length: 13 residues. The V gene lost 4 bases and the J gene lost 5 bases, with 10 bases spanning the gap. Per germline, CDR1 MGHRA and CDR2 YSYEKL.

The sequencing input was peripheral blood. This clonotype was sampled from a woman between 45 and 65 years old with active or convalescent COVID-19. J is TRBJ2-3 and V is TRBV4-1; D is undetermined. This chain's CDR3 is CASSPLQLDTQYF. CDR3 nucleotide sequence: TGCGCCAGCAGCCCCCTCCAACTAGATACGCAGTATTTT.